This TCR beta chain derives from a study of blood T cell repertoires in COVID-19. Study-wide context: T cells, B-cell-depleted T cells, or PBMCs supplied cDNA or gDNA.

Original handling: Using reference gene primer amplification, nucleated cell counts were estimated. Profiled with immunoSEQ multiplex PCR; TCRdb holds only in-frame clones, not every one. The V and J calls and clone size are taken from that table; D and trimming were inferred from the DNA. The repertoire holds around 280,000 clones, with 86% as singletons. This CDR3 has 12 amino acids. V shed 6 bases, J shed 10 bases, and the junction held 8 bases outside the gene matches. This clonotype was obtained from a woman aged 25-40 years who had recovered from COVID-19. Sequencing input: peripheral blood. J is TRBJ1-2 and V is TRBV12-3 or TRBV12-4, with 7 bases that match TRBD1. The CDR3 nucleotides read TGTGCCAGCAGAGACCCAGGGACAGCCTACACCTTC. This codes for CASRDPGTAYTF.